These T cell receptor beta chains were read from a single sample in a study of PD-1 blockade in classical Hodgkin lymphoma. Profiled with immunoSEQ multiplex PCR; TCRdb holds only in-frame clones, not every one. Of more than 20,000 clones listed, 70% to 75% are singletons. The source was peripheral blood mononuclear cells (PBMCs), collected before the fourth cycle of nivolumab. The receptors shown here come from a human donor with classical Hodgkin lymphoma. Each CDR3 is given with its conserved first and last residue. A D gene is named only where the DNA matches it firmly. Clone size is given for some rows only: seen once, a few or many times, or a class if the clone is expanded.

v_call	j_call	clone_size	d_call	cdr3_nt	cdr3_aa
TRBV10-3	TRBJ1-2	-	-	TGTGCCATCAGTGGAGGGGCGTATGGCTACACCTTC	CAISGGAYGYTF
TRBV5-1	TRBJ2-3	-	-	TGCGCCAGCAGCTTGAGCGGTCTTCCAGATACGCAGTATTTT	CASSLSGLPDTQYF
TRBV9	TRBJ2-3	few	TRBD2	TGTGCCAGCAGCCTACTAGCGGGGCCCACAGATACGCAGTATTTT	CASSLLAGPTDTQYF
TRBV5-1	TRBJ2-6	-	-	TGCGCCAGCAGCTTGGCCCCAAGTCCTGGGGCCAACGTCCTGACTTTC	CASSLAPSPGANVLTF
TRBV5-1	TRBJ1-4	-	TRBD1	TGCGCCAGCAGCGCGGGACAGGGTAATGAAAAACTGTTTTTT	CASSAGQGNEKLFF
TRBV28	TRBJ2-1	-	-	TGTGCCAGCAGTTTATGGGGTCGTTCCTACAATGAGCAGTTCTTC	CASSLWGRSYNEQFF
TRBV7-9	TRBJ2-2	-	-	TGTGCCAGCGGTCAGGCCGCTCGCACCGGGGAGCTGTTTTTT	CASGQAARTGELFF
TRBV7-3	TRBJ2-7	-	-	TGTGCCAGCAGCTTAGGGATGGACGGACCCTACGAGCAGTACTTC	CASSLGMDGPYEQYF
TRBV7-9	TRBJ2-7	-	-	TGTGCCAGCAGCTTAGGGCAGGGAGAGGGTAGAAACTACGAGCAGTACTTC	CASSLGQGEGRNYEQYF
TRBV29-1	TRBJ2-7	few	-	TGCAGCGTTCTGGGGAACTACGAGCAGTACTTC	CSVLGNYEQYF
TRBV7-2	TRBJ2-7	-	-	TGTGCCAGCACCATATCTGTGGGGGGAGAGCAGTACTTC	CASTISVGGEQYF
TRBV10-3	TRBJ1-1	-	-	TGTGCCATCAGTGGACACCTGAACACTGAAGCTTTCTTT	CAISGHLNTEAFF
TRBV9	TRBJ1-1	few	-	TGTGCCAGCAGCCTGGGACCTAGGAACACTGAAGCTTTCTTT	CASSLGPRNTEAFF
TRBV2	TRBJ1-2	-	-	TGTGCCAGCAGTGAGGGTTTTGTTGGCTACACCTTC	CASSEGFVGYTF
TRBV27	TRBJ1-1	-	-	TGTGCCAGCAGTCCCCGGGCCCTGAACACTGAAGCTTTCTTT	CASSPRALNTEAFF
TRBV6-4	TRBJ2-3	few	TRBD2	TGTGCCAGCAGTGACTCAGCTAGCGGGAGCACAGATACGCAGTATTTT	CASSDSASGSTDTQYF
TRBV15	TRBJ2-7	once	-	TGTGCCACCAGCAGAGGCAGGGTAAGCTCCTACGAGCAGTACTTC	CATSRGRVSSYEQYF
TRBV7-2	TRBJ2-1	once	-	TGTGCCAGCAGCTTAGACAGAAGCTCCTACAATGAGCAGTTCTTC	CASSLDRSSYNEQFF
TRBV13	TRBJ2-3	-	TRBD2	TGTGCCAGCAGCAACGGACTAGCGGGAGGTACAGATACGCAGTATTTT	CASSNGLAGGTDTQYF
TRBV28	TRBJ1-2	-	TRBD1	TGTGCCAGCAGTTTACGTCGACAGGGGTATGGCTACACCTTC	CASSLRRQGYGYTF
TRBV6-1	TRBJ1-3	-	-	TGTGCCAGCAGTGATCTGTTGGGTCCCTTAGTCTTT	CASSDLLGPLVF
TRBV7-6	TRBJ1-1	-	-	TGTGCCACCAACGGGTTGAACACTGAAGCTTTCTTT	CATNGLNTEAFF
TRBV6-5	TRBJ2-7	-	-	TGTGCCAGCAGTTTGCTTTCGGGACCCTACGAGCAGTACTTC	CASSLLSGPYEQYF
TRBV5-4	TRBJ2-7	-	-	TGTGCCAGCAGCTCCGGGAATCCCTACGAGCAGTACTTC	CASSSGNPYEQYF
TRBV29-1	TRBJ1-2	-	-	TGCAGCGTTGAAGAAGTATGGCCCAATGGCTACACCTTC	CSVEEVWPNGYTF
TRBV2	TRBJ1-6	-	-	TGTGCCAGCAGGAGCGAGGGGGTGGATAATTCACCCCTCCACTTT	CASRSEGVDNSPLHF
TRBV18	TRBJ2-7	once	TRBD1	TGTGCCAGCTCACTTACAGGGGTTGCTCCCTTGTACGAGCAGTACTTC	CASSLTGVAPLYEQYF
TRBV6-5	TRBJ2-3	-	-	TGTGCCAGCAGTTTACAGGGCTTTCACACAGATACGCAGTATTTT	CASSLQGFHTDTQYF
TRBV29-1	TRBJ2-1	few	TRBD1	TGCAGCGTGCGGGACAGGGCTTCCTACAATGAGCAGTTCTTC	CSVRDRASYNEQFF
TRBV27	TRBJ2-1	-	-	TGTGCCAGCAGTTTTGATACAAGCTCCTACAATGAGCAGTTCTTC	CASSFDTSSYNEQFF
TRBV15	TRBJ2-7	-	-	TGTGCCACCAGCAGAGGGGCAGGGGCACTCTACGAGCAGTACTTC	CATSRGAGALYEQYF
TRBV2	TRBJ2-2	-	-	TGTGCCAGCAGTGATAGGGGGGGCTACACCGGGGAGCTGTTTTTT	CASSDRGGYTGELFF
TRBV10-3	TRBJ2-1	once	-	TGTGCCATCAGTGGACCATATCGGGGAGCCAATGAGCAGTTCTTC	CAISGPYRGANEQFF
TRBV10-1	TRBJ1-2	-	-	TGCGCCAGCAGTACCACACGAAGGCGAAAGACCTATGGCTACACCTTC	CASSTTRRRKTYGYTF
TRBV5-1	TRBJ2-5	-	-	TGCGCCAGCAGCCCATCCGGGACCCCCCACGAGACCCAGTACTTC	CASSPSGTPHETQYF
TRBV19	TRBJ1-5	-	-	TGTGCCAGTAGTATACAGGCTGATCAGCCCCAGCATTTT	CASSIQADQPQHF
TRBV28	TRBJ1-1	-	TRBD1	TGTGCCAGCAGTTCAGGGGGCGGTAGCCCCACTGAAGCTTTCTTT	CASSSGGGSPTEAFF
TRBV28	TRBJ2-3	-	-	TGTGCCAGCAGTCTACAACAGGGACTGGATACGCAGTATTTT	CASSLQQGLDTQYF
TRBV7-6	TRBJ2-1	-	TRBD2	TGTGCCAGCAGCTCCCCAGCGGGGGCTTACCTCGAGCAGTTCTTC	CASSSPAGAYLEQFF
TRBV6-1	TRBJ1-3	-	-	TGTGCCAGCAGTGGGCACTTGGCAGAGGCTGGAAACACCATATATTTT	CASSGHLAEAGNTIYF
TRBV10-3	TRBJ1-3	few	-	TGTGCCACTGCCGGGTCCTCATCTGGAAACACCATATATTTT	CATAGSSSGNTIYF
TRBV10-3	TRBJ1-1	few	-	TGTGCCATCAGTGAGAAAACACAGGGGAACACTGAAGCTTTCTTT	CAISEKTQGNTEAFF
TRBV7-3	TRBJ2-2	-	-	TGTGCCAGCAGCCTGGACAGAATTAAGGCCGGGGAGCTGTTTTTT	CASSLDRIKAGELFF
TRBV5-6	TRBJ1-2	-	-	TGTGCCAGCCTGCGACGGGGGAGCTATGGCTACACCTTC	CASLRRGSYGYTF
TRBV6-1	TRBJ2-7	once	-	TGTGCCAGCAGTGATTACGGACTATCTTACGGGCAGTACTTC	CASSDYGLSYGQYF